This T cell receptor (beta chain) comes out of a study of blood T cell repertoires in COVID-19. Study at large: Material from acute and convalescent COVID-19 was sourced from the United States, Italy and Spain. PBMCs, B-cell-depleted T cells, or T cells were the source of the cDNA or gDNA that made up the material.

On this clone: In the same sample, other DNA sequences code for this CDR3.

Study processing details: Reference gene primer amplification yielded estimated nucleated cell counts. The table came from immunoSEQ multiplex PCR; TCRdb's copy has only in-frame clones and leaves some out. That table gives V, J and clone size, and the DNA gave D and trimming. The table includes around 250,000 clones, around 90% detected once. The CDR3 contains 13 residues. The ends were cut back, 3 bases at V and 4 bases at J, with 7 bases in the middle. The receptor was derived from a woman between 65 and 79 years old with active or convalescent COVID-19. The specimen was peripheral blood. The chain combines TRBV12-3 or TRBV12-4 with TRBJ1-5; TRBD1 might be the D (6 bases). The DNA for the CDR3 is TGTGCCAGCAGTTTTACAGGGAATCAGCCCCAGCATTTT. It specifies CASSFTGNQPQHF.